Listed below are T cell receptor beta chains from one sample, sequenced in a study of T cells after yellow fever vaccination. Each CDR3 protein gets one entry after TCRdb re-called the 5' RACE reads with MiXCR. The table lists 200,000 to 300,000 distinct CDR3 sequences, 6% to 7.5% of them singletons, with more than 0.8% in the top ten. Sequencing used CD4+ T cells sorted from PBMCs, obtained 15 days after the yellow fever booster vaccination. Receptor source: a man in his thirties or forties who received the YFV17D yellow fever vaccine. Both conserved end residues are part of each CDR3. The D gene is left open where the match is weak. Clone size, where shown, is once, few, many, or a class for clones that have expanded.

TRBJ2-7	NA	many	TRBV7-2	TGTGCCAGCAGCTATAAAAGCTCCTACGAGCAGTACTTC	CASSYKSSYEQYF
TRBJ2-7	TRBD1	few	TRBV20-1	TGCAGTGCTAGAGATCCCCTTGGCAGGGGGAGCTCCTACGAGCAGTACTTC	CSARDPLGRGSSYEQYF
TRBJ2-5	NA	many	TRBV28	TGTGCCAGCAGTCCGGGGACAAACCAAGAGACCCAGTACTTC	CASSPGTNQETQYF
TRBJ2-1	NA	many	TRBV29-1	TGCAGCGTTTTAGTAAATGAGCAGTTCTTC	CSVLVNEQFF
TRBJ2-4	NA	many	TRBV20-1	TGCAGTGCTAGAGTCGGCGTGTCCAAAAACATTCAGTACTTC	CSARVGVSKNIQYF
TRBJ2-1	TRBD1	NA	TRBV11-1	TGTGCCAGCAGCTGGGACAGGGAGGGATATGAGCAGTTCTTC	CASSWDREGYEQFF
TRBJ2-7	TRBD1	few	TRBV29-1	TGCAGCGTTGAAGATCTCGGACAGGGTGGCGAGCAGTACTTC	CSVEDLGQGGEQYF
TRBJ2-1	NA	once	TRBV20-1	TGCAGTGCTGAGGGGGACATAAATGAGCAGTTCTTC	CSAEGDINEQFF
TRBJ2-7	NA	many	TRBV20-1	TGCAGTGCTAGCGTCCTCGGGCTTGCCTACGAGCAGTACTTC	CSASVLGLAYEQYF
TRBJ2-5	NA	NA	TRBV7-2	TGTGCCAGCAGCGACCTCCCGGGCCGCCAAGAGACCCAGTACTTC	CASSDLPGRQETQYF
TRBJ1-6	TRBD1	few	TRBV19	TGTGCCACCCGGGGAGGGGGCGCATCAAATTCACCCCTCCACTTT	CATRGGGASNSPLHF
TRBJ2-7	NA	few	TRBV27	TGTGCCAGCAGTAATTCCGCAGGACCCGTGGCCTACGAGCAGTACTTC	CASSNSAGPVAYEQYF
TRBJ1-5	NA	NA	TRBV10-3	TGTGCCATCAGTGAGGGGTTGTCGAATCAGCCCCAGCATTTT	CAISEGLSNQPQHF
TRBJ1-1	TRBD1	NA	TRBV29-1	TGCAGCGTTATCCTACTGGACAGGGTGAACACTGAAGCTTTCTTT	CSVILLDRVNTEAFF
TRBJ2-5	TRBD1	many	TRBV5-1	TGCGCCAGCAGCGAGGACAGGCCACCCCAGTACTTC	CASSEDRPPQYF
TRBJ2-2	TRBD2	few	TRBV6-2/TRBV6-3	TGTGCCAGCAGTTACCAAAGCGGGAGAAGAGGCGGGGAGCTGTTTTTT	CASSYQSGRRGGELFF